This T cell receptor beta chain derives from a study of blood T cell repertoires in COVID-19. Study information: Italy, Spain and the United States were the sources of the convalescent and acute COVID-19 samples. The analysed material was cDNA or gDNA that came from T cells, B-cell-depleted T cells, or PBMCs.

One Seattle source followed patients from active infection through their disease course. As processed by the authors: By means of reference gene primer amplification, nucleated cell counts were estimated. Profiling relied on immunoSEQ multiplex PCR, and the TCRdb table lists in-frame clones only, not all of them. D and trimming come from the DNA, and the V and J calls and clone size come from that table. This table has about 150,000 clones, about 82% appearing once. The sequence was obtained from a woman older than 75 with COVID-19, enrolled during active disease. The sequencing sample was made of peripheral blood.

The CDR3, as DNA: TGTGCCAGCAGCTTGGGACAACCGAACACTGAAGCTTTCTTT. Protein: CASSLGQPNTEAFF. The chain couples TRBV5-4 to TRBJ1-1, with D hard to call. This CDR3 comprises 14 residues. V shed 0 bases and J shed 1 base, with 7 bases lying between them. The germline V gene has CDR1 SGHNT and CDR2 YYREEE (reference sequence).